This section outlines one T cell receptor beta chain sequence together with its context. Its cognate antigen has yet to be identified. No much larger clonotype is one base removed from it; base qualities were not supplied. The sample originates from a study of blood T cell repertoires in COVID-19 (dated by TCRdb to the early 2020s). Context from the whole study: Samples covering the acute and convalescent phases of COVID-19 were provided by collaborators in the United States, Italy and Spain. The material from the prospective study consisted of cDNA or gDNA derived from T cells, B-cell-depleted T cells, or PBMCs. Subjects who had been exposed to COVID-19, were actively infected with it, or had recovered from it provided the deeply sampled blood TCRbeta repertoires that made up the dataset. HLA class I and class II types, where available, came from metadata supplied by the sample provider rather than from assay-based typing. Sample metadata almost always included a de-identified subject ID, COVID-19 status, age in years and sex. Samples came from the ongoing ImmuneRACE study (first 160 participants) plus 1,254 subjects from 6 global collaborators. The repertoires were made available in a free public database intended to serve as a resource for research on the immune response to SARS-CoV-2.

Overall results and qualifications from the work: How much clinical and demographic metadata was included differed by source and by participant, and the metadata was provided uncurated.

TCRbeta CDR3 regions were amplified from genomic DNA using the immunoSEQ Assay, a bias-controlled multiplex PCR. For the original study's pipeline: Nucleated cell counts per sample were estimated from amplification of reference gene primers within the assay. To quantify the absolute abundance of each unique TCRbeta CDR3 rearrangement, sequence reads were collapsed and filtered. Productive Simpson clonality was computed per sample as the square root of Simpson's diversity index over productive rearrangements. Not all clones reach the TCRdb copy of this immuneACCESS table, which keeps in-frame sequences only. Checked studies attribute under half of the gap to unresolved V genes and leave the rest unexplained. That table is the source of V, J and clone size, and D and trimming were worked out from the DNA. This sample holds approximately 50,000 clones; about 81% were observed only once. The top ten clonotypes cover roughly 29% of the sample.

In Seattle, one collaborating source enrolled patients while the infection was active and tracked those patients longitudinally over the course of disease. Collaborating institutions collected whole blood in K2EDTA tubes following their own protocols. For TCRbeta analysis, collaborators shipped samples as frozen whole blood, isolated PBMCs, or DNA extracted from either of those sample types. Sequences SGHRS (CDR1) and YFSETQ (CDR2) are obtained from the germline V gene. Clipping removes 5 bases from V and 6 bases from J, with 4 as the unmatched junction base count. Its CDR3 holds 14 amino acids, cysteine through phenylalanine. Only the CDR3 region is kept as DNA, spanning 42 bases read in frame from base 1.

This TCR derives from a man aged 60 to 69 with COVID-19, enrolled during active disease. The sequence joins TRBV5-1 to TRBJ2-1, with 11 bases in between that match TRBD2. The source material was peripheral blood. The encoded CDR3 is CASRTSGDTNEQFF. Here is the DNA: TGCGCCAGCAGGACTAGCGGGGATACCAATGAGCAGTTCTTC.